This T cell receptor (beta chain) was recorded in a study of T-cell reconstitution after alpha-beta-depleted transplantation in children. Study-level results: Most T-cell counts and diversity one year after the transplant came from T cells that were newly produced. The origin of high day-60 TCRbeta diversity in some patients lay in surviving recipient T cells and thymic progenitors.

Unique molecular identifiers were used to barcode this TCRbeta library. TCRdb reprocessed the PCR reads with MiXCR, giving one entry per CDR3 protein. The sample holds 750,000 to 950,000 distinct CDR3 sequences, roughly 15% seen once. This CDR3 is 13 amino acids long. Germline assignment: CDR1 MNHEY and CDR2 SMNVEV (reference sequence). V lost 3 bases to trimming and J lost 4 bases, with 9 bases between them. Note on this clonotype: Its antigen remains unknown.

Sample: PBMCs, mostly from graft donor cells, taken 360 days after TCRalphabeta/CD19-depleted stem cell transplant. V gene TRBV27 combines with J gene TRBJ2-5; D unresolved. This TCR was recovered from a male patient aged 10 to 17 who had a stem cell transplant for acute lymphoblastic leukemia, so the T cells may come from the graft donor. The CDR3 DNA follows: TGTGCCAGCAGTTTCGCAGGCCTAGAGACCCAGTACTTC. It translates to CASSFAGLETQYF.